Sequencing of this TCR beta chain was carried out in a study of beta chain features in type 1 diabetes. Findings of the study overall: In every one of the four CD4+ subsets, TCRB CDR3s were moderately but significantly shorter in Type 1 diabetes patients.

Note on this clone: Its antigen is not known.

Looked up from germline, CDR1 is KGHSH and CDR2 is LQKENI. The ends were cut back, 7 bases at V and 3 bases at J, with 12 bases in the middle. The CDR3 is 13 amino acids. Every isolated RNA sample was fully reverse transcribed, so sequencing captured expressed TCRB transcripts. TCRdb keeps only in-frame clones here, not all; method: immunoSEQ multiplex PCR. The sample contains 600,000 to 750,000 clones, 9.5% to 15% of which appear only once. Material for sequencing was naive CD4+ T cells from blood. The sequence came from a man aged 25 to 40 with type 1 diabetes. V is TRBV18 and J is TRBJ1-1; no clear D. The CDR3 reads CASLPTGDTEAFF. DNA for the CDR3: TGTGCCAGCTTGCCTACCGGGGACACTGAAGCTTTCTTT.